Listed below are T cell receptor beta chains from one sample, sequenced in a study of T cell responses to AZD1222 COVID-19 vaccine. The repertoire was sequenced with immunoSEQ multiplex PCR; TCRdb's copy has only in-frame clones and lacks some. The top ten clones hold about an eighth of a sample with about 94,000 clones, roughly 88% of them seen once. Sequencing was performed on peripheral blood, taken 28 days after the second AZD1222 dose. The receptors were sampled from an adult who received the AZD1222 COVID-19 vaccine. Both conserved end residues are part of each CDR3. The order of the fields is J gene, V gene, CDR3 protein.

TRBJ2-1,TRBV12-3/TRBV12-4,CASRTGVGDEQFF
TRBJ2-7,TRBV19,CASKDSRGTYEQYF
TRBJ1-5,TRBV7-8,CASSPRGSYNQPQHF
TRBJ2-7,TRBV6-5,CASSTGPATYEQYF
TRBJ2-2,TRBV9,CASSVDYTGELFF
TRBJ2-7,TRBV5-4,CASSSQGGSYEQYF
TRBJ1-2,TRBV2,CASQDRESNYGYTF
TRBJ2-7,TRBV2,CASRQDGGSYEQYF
TRBJ1-5,TRBV4-2,CASSPHRDSAEQPQHF
TRBJ1-5,TRBV2,CASSTDMTNQPQHF
TRBJ1-2,TRBV9,CASSAQGGLHYGYTF
TRBJ1-4,TRBV6-5,CASSNRGLGEKLFF
TRBJ1-1,TRBV24-1,CATDRVPSHTEAFF
TRBJ1-3,TRBV29-1,CSVAGGERNTIYF
TRBJ1-6,TRBV24-1,CATSDSTYSQVRPLHF
TRBJ2-3,TRBV7-9,CASSHRTGGRGDTQYF
TRBJ2-1,TRBV24-1,CATSDPTSGRLNEQFF
TRBJ2-2,TRBV19,CASGDAANTGELFF
TRBJ1-1,TRBV12-3/TRBV12-4,CASSLGQATQAFF
TRBJ2-2,TRBV5-8,CASSLLAANTGELFF
TRBJ2-1,TRBV30,CAWSVFYSGTGLQFF
TRBJ1-4,TRBV7-2,CASSLAGTGGVKLFF
TRBJ1-1,TRBV7-9,CASSSHLGGNTEAFF
TRBJ1-2,TRBV28,CASKAGGGRGGYTF
TRBJ2-7,TRBV13,CASSFVHNSYEQYF
TRBJ1-1,TRBV6-5,CASSSRGPTEAFF
TRBJ2-7,TRBV7-3,CASSSQHPPNYEQYF
TRBJ2-2,TRBV11-2,CASSLSRSGELFF
TRBJ2-5,TRBV5-5,CASSRTVGTQETQYF
TRBJ2-3,TRBV5-6,CASSSRDRPITDTQYF
TRBJ2-5,TRBV6-5,CASSITGRETQYF
TRBJ1-5,TRBV9,CASSLGQGSAQPQHF
TRBJ1-4,TRBV2,CASRLRDRWGIGSNEKLFF
TRBJ2-5,TRBV19,CASSPTSGVQETQYF
TRBJ2-5,TRBV5-1,CASSLAPQGRETQYF
TRBJ2-3,TRBV9,CASSPDPHSGTTDTQYF
TRBJ2-7,TRBV12-3/TRBV12-4,CASRLATIDEQYF
TRBJ1-1,TRBV7-3,CASSRSGGSDTEAFF